A selection of T cell receptor beta chains follows, all from one sample in a study of cytomegalovirus exposure and HLA in healthy donors. Sequenced by immunoSEQ multiplex PCR; TCRdb stores in-frame clones only, minus some. The sample lists roughly 140,000 clones, approximately 81% occurring once. The sequencing input was PBMCs. These receptors were collected from a woman under 30 in good health and CMV-seronegative. Both conserved end residues are part of each CDR3. D genes are given only for firm matches. Part of the rows lack a size; the others show once, few, many or a class for expanded clones.

length	size	V	J	D	DNA	CDR3
17	NA	TRBV9	TRBJ2-1	TRBD2	TGTGCCAGCAGCGTAGGCAGCGGGGGGTCAAAATACAATGAGCAGTTCTTC	CASSVGSGGSKYNEQFF
17	NA	TRBV10-3	TRBJ2-2	NA	TGTGCCATCAGTGAGTTTAAGTTCAATCGGGGCACCGGGGAGCTGTTTTTT	CAISEFKFNRGTGELFF
14	NA	TRBV5-1	TRBJ2-7	NA	TGCGCCAGCAGCCTACGATATGACTCCTACGAGCAGTACTTC	CASSLRYDSYEQYF
16	NA	TRBV6-1	TRBJ2-1	NA	TGTGCCAGCAGTGTTGGACGGGAACCCCCCTACAATGAGCAGTTCTTC	CASSVGREPPYNEQFF
16	NA	TRBV4-3	TRBJ1-4	TRBD1	TGCGCCAGCAGCCAAGATACGGGGGACAGGGGTGAAAAACTGTTTTTT	CASSQDTGDRGEKLFF
13	few	TRBV5-4	TRBJ1-4	NA	TGTGCCAGCAGCAAGCGGGGAAATGAAAAACTGTTTTTT	CASSKRGNEKLFF
15	few	TRBV6-1	TRBJ1-2	TRBD1	TGTGCCAGCAAAAGCTCCGGGACAGGGAACTATGGCTACACCTTC	CASKSSGTGNYGYTF
14	NA	TRBV7-7	TRBJ2-7	TRBD1	TGTGCTAGCAGCTACCGGGACAGGGACTACGAGCAGTACTTC	CASSYRDRDYEQYF
15	NA	TRBV6-5	TRBJ2-2	TRBD2	TGTGCCACCGGGGGACTAGCGGGCAACACCGGGGAGCTGTTTTTT	CATGGLAGNTGELFF
14	NA	TRBV19	TRBJ2-2	NA	TGTGCCAGTAGTACCCGCAGTCCTAGCGGGGAGCTGTTTTTT	CASSTRSPSGELFF
13	few	TRBV2	TRBJ2-1	NA	TGTGCCAGCCAATACCAGGGTTACAATGAGCAGTTCTTC	CASQYQGYNEQFF
15	NA	TRBV4-1	TRBJ2-1	TRBD2	TGCGCCAGCAGCCAAGTGCATGGGACTAGCGGGGGGCGGTTCTTC	CASSQVHGTSGGRFF
15	NA	TRBV5-1	TRBJ1-2	TRBD1	TGCGCCAGCAGCTTAAGGACAGGAGGCAGTGGTGGCTACACCTTC	CASSLRTGGSGGYTF
14	NA	TRBV9	TRBJ2-1	TRBD2	TGTGCCAGCAGCGGTAGCGGGGGGTACAATGAGCAGTTCTTC	CASSGSGGYNEQFF
15	NA	TRBV7-2	TRBJ2-3	NA	TGTGCCAGCAGCCGGGGCGGGTGGGGGGCAGATACGCAGTATTTT	CASSRGGWGADTQYF
16	few	TRBV7-8	TRBJ1-1	TRBD1	TGTGCCAGCAGCATCTACCGGGACAGGGGTGAAACTGAAGCTTTCTTT	CASSIYRDRGETEAFF
16	NA	TRBV18	TRBJ2-7	TRBD1	TGTGCCAGCTCCGGACAGGGGGTAGCATCTCAGTACGAGCAGTACTTC	CASSGQGVASQYEQYF
14	NA	TRBV19	TRBJ1-1	NA	TGTGCCACTCTAGGGCTGGGGCTGAACACTGAAGCTTTCTTT	CATLGLGLNTEAFF
14	NA	TRBV28	TRBJ2-7	TRBD2	TGTGCCAGCAGTCCGAAGACTAGCGGGAGGCGGAGAAGCTTC	CASSPKTSGRRRSF
16	NA	TRBV19	TRBJ2-7	NA	TGTGCCAGTAGTGAACTCGCTAGCGCCTACGCCTACGAGCAGTACTTC	CASSELASAYAYEQYF
14	NA	TRBV5-1	TRBJ2-5	TRBD1	TGCGCCAGCAGTAGGGGGACAGGGGGAGAGACCCAGTACTTC	CASSRGTGGETQYF
15	NA	TRBV19	TRBJ2-5	NA	TGTGCCAGTAGTTCCGCCTGGAGGGGTCAAGAGACCCAGTACTTC	CASSSAWRGQETQYF
15	NA	TRBV4-1	TRBJ1-2	NA	TGCGCCAGCAGCCTGACCGGGGGGGCGGACTATGGCTACACCTTC	CASSLTGGADYGYTF
14	NA	TRBV19	TRBJ1-1	NA	TGTGCCAGTAGTATGTCACGGTTGAACACTGAAGCTTTCTTT	CASSMSRLNTEAFF
14	few	TRBV25-1	TRBJ1-6	NA	TGTGCCAGCAGTGGACAGACTTATAATTCACCCCTCCACTTT	CASSGQTYNSPLHF
14	NA	TRBV6-6	TRBJ2-1	NA	TGTGCCAGCAGTTACCCGGACAGATACAATGAGCAGTTCTTC	CASSYPDRYNEQFF
15	NA	TRBV5-1	TRBJ2-7	TRBD1	TGCGCCAGCAGCTTGGGGGACAGGAGAGACTACGAGCAGTACTTC	CASSLGDRRDYEQYF
13	NA	TRBV25-1	TRBJ2-1	NA	TGTGCCAGCAGTGAAGCGGGGTACAATGAGCAGTTCTTC	CASSEAGYNEQFF
13	NA	TRBV30	TRBJ1-1	TRBD1	TGTGCCAGTAACAGGGGGCGGAACACTGAAGCTTTCTTT	CASNRGRNTEAFF
13	NA	TRBV12-5	TRBJ2-5	TRBD1	TGTGCTAGTGGCCTGACAGGGATGAAGACCCAGTACTTC	CASGLTGMKTQYF
17	NA	TRBV18	TRBJ1-6	NA	TGTGCCAGCTCACCATTTTCAGGAGGGGCGGCCAATTCACCCCTCCACTTT	CASSPFSGGAANSPLHF
16	NA	TRBV5-8	TRBJ2-7	NA	TGTGCCAGCAGCTTGTACGCCCCGGCTGGACTCTACGAGCAGTACTTC	CASSLYAPAGLYEQYF
16	NA	TRBV5-1	TRBJ2-1	NA	TGCGCCAGCAGCCTGGAACTAGCTCCGATTTCTTATGAGCAGTTCTTC	CASSLELAPISYEQFF
15	NA	TRBV11-2	TRBJ2-7	NA	TGTGCCAGCAGCCACCTTACCGACAGGCTGTACGAGCAGTACTTC	CASSHLTDRLYEQYF